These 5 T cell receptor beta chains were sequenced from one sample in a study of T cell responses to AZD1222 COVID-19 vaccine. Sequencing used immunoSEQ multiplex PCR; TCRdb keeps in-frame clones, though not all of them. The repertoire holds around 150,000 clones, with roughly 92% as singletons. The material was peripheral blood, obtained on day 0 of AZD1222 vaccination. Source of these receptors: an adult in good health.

CDR3 sequence: CSAVSTLNTEAFF. The DNA for the CDR3 is TGCAGCGCAGTATCCACTTTGAACACTGAAGCTTTCTTT. This chain links TRBV29-1 with TRBJ1-1; D not certain. The V gene lost 7 bases and the J gene lost 0 bases, with 12 bases spanning the gap. The germline gives CDR1 SQVTM, CDR2 ANQGSEA. The CDR3 consists of 13 residues.

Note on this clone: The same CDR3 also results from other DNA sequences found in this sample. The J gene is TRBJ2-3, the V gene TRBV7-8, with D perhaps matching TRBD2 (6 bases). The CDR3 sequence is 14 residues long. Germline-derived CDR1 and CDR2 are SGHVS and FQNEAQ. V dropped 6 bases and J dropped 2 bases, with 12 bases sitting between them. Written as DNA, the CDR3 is TGTGCCAGCAGTCCTGGGACTTCCACAGATACGCAGTATTTT. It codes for CASSPGTSTDTQYF.

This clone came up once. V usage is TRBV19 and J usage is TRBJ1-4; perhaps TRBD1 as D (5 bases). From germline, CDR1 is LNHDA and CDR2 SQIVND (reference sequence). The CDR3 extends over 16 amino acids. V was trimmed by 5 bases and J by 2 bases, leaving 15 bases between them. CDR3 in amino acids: CASSYAPTETNEKLFF. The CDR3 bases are TGTGCCAGTAGTTACGCCCCGACAGAGACTAATGAAAAACTGTTTTTT. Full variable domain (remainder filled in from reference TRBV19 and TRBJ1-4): DGGITQSPKYLFRKEGQNVTLSCEQNLNHDAMYWYRQDPGQGLRLIYYSQIVNDFQKGDIAEGYSVSREKKESFPLTVTSAQKNPTAFYLCASSYAPTETNEKLFFGSGTQLSVL.

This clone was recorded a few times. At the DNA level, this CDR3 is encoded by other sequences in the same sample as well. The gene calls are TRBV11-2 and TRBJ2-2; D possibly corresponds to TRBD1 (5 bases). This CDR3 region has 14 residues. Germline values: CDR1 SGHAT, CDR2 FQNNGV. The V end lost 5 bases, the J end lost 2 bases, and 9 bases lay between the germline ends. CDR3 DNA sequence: TGTGCCAGCAGCCTCGACAGAAACACCGGGGAGCTGTTTTTT. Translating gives CASSLDRNTGELFF.

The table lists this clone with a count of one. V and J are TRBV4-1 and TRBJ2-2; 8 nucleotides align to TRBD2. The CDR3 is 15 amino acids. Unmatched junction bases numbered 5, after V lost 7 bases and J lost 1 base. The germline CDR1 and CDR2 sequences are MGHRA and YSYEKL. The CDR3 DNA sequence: TGCGCCAGCACCATAGCGGGGCAGAACACCGGGGAGCTGTTTTTT. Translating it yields CASTIAGQNTGELFF.